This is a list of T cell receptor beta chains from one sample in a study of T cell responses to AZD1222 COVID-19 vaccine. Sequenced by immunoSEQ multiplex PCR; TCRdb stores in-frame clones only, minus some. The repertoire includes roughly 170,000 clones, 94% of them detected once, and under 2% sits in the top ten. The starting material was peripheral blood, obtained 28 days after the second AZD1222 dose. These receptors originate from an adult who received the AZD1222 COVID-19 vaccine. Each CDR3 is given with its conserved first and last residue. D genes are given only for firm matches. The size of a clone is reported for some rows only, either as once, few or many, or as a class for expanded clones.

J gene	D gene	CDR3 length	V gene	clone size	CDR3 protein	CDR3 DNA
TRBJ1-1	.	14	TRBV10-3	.	CAISEQGKNTEAFF	TGTGCCATCAGTGAGCAGGGGAAGAACACTGAAGCTTTCTTT
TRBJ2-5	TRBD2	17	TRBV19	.	CASSILGLAGGQETQYF	TGTGCCAGTAGTATCCTAGGACTAGCGGGGGGGCAAGAGACCCAGTACTTC
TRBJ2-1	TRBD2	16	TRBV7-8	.	CASSAGASGGENEQFF	TGTGCCAGCAGCGCGGGTGCTAGCGGGGGAGAGAATGAGCAGTTCTTC
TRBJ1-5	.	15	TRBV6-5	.	CASSYSGDSNQPQHF	TGTGCCAGCAGTTACTCCGGGGATAGCAATCAGCCCCAGCATTTT
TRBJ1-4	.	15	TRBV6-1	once	CASSEWQGSNEKLFF	TGTGCCAGCAGTGAATGGCAGGGCTCTAATGAAAAACTGTTTTTT
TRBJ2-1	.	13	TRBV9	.	CASSVDRANEQFF	TGTGCCAGCAGCGTAGACAGGGCGAACGAGCAGTTCTTC
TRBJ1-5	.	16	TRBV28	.	CASSRPRTVSNQPQHF	TGTGCCAGCAGCCGCCCCCGGACAGTTAGCAATCAGCCCCAGCATTTT
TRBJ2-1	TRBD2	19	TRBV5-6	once	CASSLVLAGGPSSYNEQFF	TGTGCCAGCAGCTTGGTCCTAGCGGGAGGGCCGAGCTCCTACAATGAGCAGTTCTTC
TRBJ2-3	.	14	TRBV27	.	CASSLLGGTDTQYF	TGTGCCAGCAGTTTGTTGGGGGGCACAGATACGCAGTATTTT
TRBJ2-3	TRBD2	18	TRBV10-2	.	CASSESGGRSFGTDTQYF	TGCGCCAGCAGTGAGTCGGGAGGGCGAAGTTTTGGCACAGATACGCAGTATTTT
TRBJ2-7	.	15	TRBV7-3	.	CASSNEAGTTYEQYF	TGTGCCAGCAGCAACGAGGCAGGGACCACCTACGAGCAGTACTTC
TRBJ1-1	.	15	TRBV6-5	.	CASSYSRKQNTEAFF	TGTGCCAGCAGTTACTCACGGAAACAAAACACTGAAGCTTTCTTT
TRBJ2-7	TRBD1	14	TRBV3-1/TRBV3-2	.	CASSPDRVNYEQYF	TGTGCCAGCAGCCCGGACAGGGTGAACTACGAGCAGTACTTC
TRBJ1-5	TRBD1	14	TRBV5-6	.	CASSFGQAYQPQHF	TGTGCCAGCAGCTTCGGACAGGCCTATCAGCCCCAGCATTTT
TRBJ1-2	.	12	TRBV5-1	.	CASWGSGYGYTF	TGCGCCAGCTGGGGGTCGGGCTATGGCTACACCTTC
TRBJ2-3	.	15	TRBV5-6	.	CASSLPGRETDTQYF	TGTGCCAGCAGCTTGCCAGGCCGTGAGACAGATACGCAGTATTTT
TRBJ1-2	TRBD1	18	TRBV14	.	CASSPRTGQASSNYGYTF	TGTGCCAGCAGTCCAAGAACGGGACAGGCGTCTTCTAACTATGGCTACACCTTC
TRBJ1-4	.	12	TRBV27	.	CASSAPNEKLFF	TGTGCCAGCAGCGCCCCTAATGAAAAACTGTTTTTT